This passage covers 6 T cell receptor beta chains from one sample sequenced in a study of T-cell reconstitution after alpha-beta-depleted transplantation in children. Preparing the TCRbeta library involved the use of unique molecular identifiers. MiXCR, applied by TCRdb to the PCR reads, yields one record per CDR3 protein. The table has around 400,000 distinct CDR3 sequences, approximately 10% seen once. Here the sequenced sample was PBMCs from the stem cell graft donor, taken from the stem cell graft. The receptors come from a human donor who donated a stem cell graft to a child with acute myeloid leukemia.

This clonotype was counted many times. V usage is TRBV5-1 and J usage is TRBJ2-7, with D possibly being TRBD1 (6 bases). Deletions cut 4 bases from V and 3 bases from J, with 14 bases between. The CDR3 loop spans 14 amino acids. The germline gives CDR1 SGHRS, CDR2 YFSETQ. CDR3 in DNA: TGCGCCAGCAGCACGAACCCAGGGGACTACGAGCAGTACGTC. Its protein product is CASSTNPGDYEQYV.

The rearrangement joins TRBV20-1 to TRBJ2-5; D is unclear. The ends were cut back, 0 bases at V and 2 bases at J, with 10 bases in the middle. The CDR3 runs to 14 residues. In germline, CDR1 is DFQATT, CDR2 SNEGSKA (reference sequence). CDR3 sequence reads: CSARDLKTQETQYF. CDR3 in DNA: TGCAGTGCTAGAGATCTCAAGACTCAAGAGACCCAGTACTTC.

This clonotype was observed a handful of times. The chain employs TRBV20-1 and TRBJ2-7; perhaps TRBD1 as D (5 bases). Trimming pared 0 bases from V and 0 bases from J, leaving 6 bases between. CDR3 length equals 13 residues. The germline CDR1 and CDR2 sequences are DFQATT and SNEGSKA (reference sequence). CDR3 nucleotides: TGCAGTGCTAGAGAGGACACCTCCTACGAGCAGTACTTC. Translation gives CSAREDTSYEQYF.

In its sample, this clonotype was seen a few times. This sequence joins TRBV11-1 and TRBJ2-6; a possible D gene is TRBD1 (5 bases). V lost 5 bases and J 2 bases, leaving 7 bases between the germline ends. Per germline, CDR1 SGHAT and CDR2 FQDESV (reference sequence). The CDR3 loop spans 14 amino acids. CDR3 in DNA: TGTGCCAGCAGCATACAGGCTGGGGCCAACGTCCTGACTTTC. Protein sequence: CASSIQAGANVLTF.

This clonotype has just a few counts. The rearrangement joins TRBV27 to TRBJ2-6; unclear D gene. In germline, CDR1 is MNHEY, CDR2 SMNVEV (reference sequence). The CDR3 covers 15 residues. V lost 7 bases and J 1 base, leaving 11 bases between the germline ends. As DNA, the CDR3 is TGTGCCAGCACCTCCCGGACGTCTGGGGCCAACGTCCTGACTTTC. Its translation is CASTSRTSGANVLTF. Supplemented by reference TRBV27 and TRBJ2-6, the full variable domain reads EAQVTQNPRYLITVTGKKLTVTCSQNMNHEYMSWYRQDPGLGLRQIYYSMNVEVTDKGDVPEGYKVSRKEKRNFPLILESPSPNQTSLYFCASTSRTSGANVLTFGAGSRLTVL.

CDR3 sequence reads: CASSSPGAGTQYF. In DNA, the CDR3 is TGTGCCAGCAGTAGTCCGGGGGCGGGTACGCAGTATTTT. The V call is TRBV7-2, the J call TRBJ2-3, with D tentatively TRBD1 or TRBD2 (6 bases each). The germline gives CDR1 SGHTA, CDR2 FQGNSA. V was pared by 6 bases and J by 8 bases, with 15 bases between. The CDR3 contains 13 residues.